This T cell receptor (beta chain) was sequenced for a study of blood T cell repertoires in COVID-19. As processed by the authors: From reference gene primer amplification, estimates of nucleated cell counts were derived. Measured with immunoSEQ multiplex PCR; TCRdb has only the in-frame clones, and not every one. The V and J calls and clone size come from that table; D and trimming were worked out from the DNA. This table holds fewer than 400,000 clones, under 90% found once. The CDR3 totals 17 residues. The V gene's germline CDR1 is KGHSH and CDR2 LQKENI. J lost 6 bases, V lost 6 bases, and 17 bases had no gene match.

The sequence was collected from a man between 60 and 75 years old who had recovered from COVID-19. This chain links TRBV18 with TRBJ1-2, with 9 bases lining up with TRBD1. The sequencing input was PBMCs or T cells enriched from blood (not recorded which). The CDR3 sequence is CASSPKPTGTGNDGYTF. CDR3 coding DNA: TGTGCCAGCTCGCCAAAGCCTACCGGGACAGGGAATGATGGCTACACCTTC.